This T cell receptor beta chain was recovered during a study of CD8+CD57+ T cells in acquired aplastic anemia. For the study at large: Mean yield of DNA from sorted CD4+ and CD8+ cells was roughly 3.1 ug.

This clonotype was found a few times. Genomic DNA provided the template from which TCR beta VDJ and CDR3 profiles were obtained. TCRdb used MiXCR to reprocess the reads, holding one entry per CDR3 protein. The table lists around 430,000 distinct CDR3 sequences, over 25% of them singletons. Trimming took 4 bases from V and 5 from J, leaving 5 bases between them. Germline CDR1 is LGHDT and CDR2 is YNNKEL (reference sequence). This CDR3 has 11 amino acids. It was patients with CD8+CD57+ cell expansion by flow cytometry who were chosen for sequencing. Patients had undergone no therapy by the time their blood was sampled.

V gene TRBV3-1 combines with J gene TRBJ2-5; the D gene is possibly TRBD2 (5 bases). The specimen was sorted CD4+, CD8+, or CD8+CD57+ T cells (not recorded which) from PBMCs. The clonotype originates from a human donor with aplastic anemia. CDR3: CASSRRETQYF. As DNA, the CDR3 is TGTGCCAGCAGCCGGAGGGAGACCCAGTACTTC.